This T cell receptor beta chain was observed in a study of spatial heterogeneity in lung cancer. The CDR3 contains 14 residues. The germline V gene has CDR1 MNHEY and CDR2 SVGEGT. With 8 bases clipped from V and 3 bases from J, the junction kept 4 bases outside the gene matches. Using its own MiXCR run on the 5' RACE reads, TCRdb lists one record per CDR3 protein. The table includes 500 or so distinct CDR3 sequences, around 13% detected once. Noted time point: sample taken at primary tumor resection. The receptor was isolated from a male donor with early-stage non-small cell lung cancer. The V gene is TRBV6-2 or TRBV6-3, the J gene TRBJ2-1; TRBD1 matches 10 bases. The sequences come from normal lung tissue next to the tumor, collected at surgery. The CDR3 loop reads CASARTGGYNEQFF. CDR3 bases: TGTGCCAGCGCAAGGACAGGGGGCTACAATGAGCAGTTCTTC.